This T cell receptor (beta chain) was captured by sequencing in a study of control samples from healthy donors and cancer patients. Germline V gene data show CDR1 as SGHDN and CDR2 as FVKESK. V was clipped by 3 bases and J by 9 bases; unmatched bases: 7. This CDR3 spans 13 amino acids. Sequencing used immunoSEQ multiplex PCR; TCRdb keeps in-frame clones, though not all of them. This sample has 100,000 or so clones, with 82% found just once. The origin of this receptor is a woman aged 60 to 75 in good health. Sequencing was carried out using blood. V and J are TRBV14 and TRBJ1-1, with 7 nucleotides matching TRBD1. The CDR3 DNA follows: TGTGCCAGCAGCCACGACAGGGACAGAAAAGCTTTCTTT. Amino acids: CASSHDRDRKAFF.